Shown below are 15 T cell receptor beta chains from a single sample sequenced in a study of cytomegalovirus exposure and HLA in healthy donors. Clones were read by immunoSEQ multiplex PCR, and TCRdb kept only the in-frame ones, dropping some. The sample yields 200,000 or so clones, about four fifths seen once. The material sequenced was PBMCs. All receptors derive from a man between 18 and 35 years old in good health and CMV-seropositive.

V usage is TRBV7-2 and J usage is TRBJ2-2; 9 positions agree with TRBD2. V lost 1 base to trimming and J lost 4 bases; unmatched junction nucleotides: 1. The length of the CDR3 is 15 residues. From germline, CDR1 is SGHTA and CDR2 FQGNSA. CDR3 nucleotides: TGTGCCAGCAGCTTAGGGACTAGCGTCACCGGGGAGCTGTTTTTT. As protein: CASSLGTSVTGELFF.

The V call is TRBV7-2, the J call TRBJ1-1, with D perhaps matching TRBD1 (6 bases). This CDR3 has 13 residues. The V and J ends lost 4 bases and 5 bases respectively, with 11 bases between them. The V gene's germline CDR1 is SGHTA and CDR2 FQGNSA. In DNA, the CDR3 is TGTGCCAGCAGCTCCCATCAGGGGACTGAAGCTTTCTTT. It is translated as CASSSHQGTEAFF.

The CDR3 sequence is CASSGHTGGGNYGYTF. CDR3 DNA: TGTGCCAGCAGCGGACATACAGGGGGCGGTAACTATGGCTACACCTTC. V is TRBV9 and J is TRBJ1-2, with 9 bases matching TRBD1. J gave up 1 base and V 3 bases, and 7 bases lay outside the gene matches. The germline CDR1 and CDR2 sequences are SGDLS and YYNGEE. The CDR3 is 16 residues long.

V is TRBV15 and J is TRBJ2-7; 8 bases align to TRBD1. The CDR3 covers 15 residues. J lost 5 bases, V lost 2 bases, and 8 bases had no gene match. The germline gives CDR1 LNHNV, CDR2 YYDKDF (reference sequence). The CDR3 protein is CATSRPDRGPHEQYF. The CDR3 DNA sequence: TGTGCCACCAGCAGACCCGACAGGGGACCTCACGAGCAGTACTTC.

V is TRBV7-9 and J is TRBJ1-4; D unclear. The CDR3 sequence is 17 residues long. Trimming cost V 0 bases and J 5 bases, with 16 bases left between them. In germline, CDR1 is SEHNR, CDR2 FQNEAQ (reference sequence). This CDR3 is CASSLAGKGVYNEKLFF. For the CDR3, the DNA is TGTGCCAGCAGCTTAGCGGGGAAGGGAGTTTACAATGAAAAACTGTTTTTT.

V is TRBV2 and J is TRBJ2-1, with D possibly being TRBD1 (5 bases). Germline V gene lookup returns CDR1 SNHLY and CDR2 FYNNEI. Trimming took 6 bases from V and 1 from J, leaving 13 bases between them. The CDR3 length is 15 residues. DNA of the CDR3: TGTGCCAGCAGCGCTATGGGGCAGTCCTACAATGAGCAGTTCTTC. This sequence encodes CASSAMGQSYNEQFF.

The rearrangement joins TRBV29-1 to TRBJ2-1; TRBD1 aligns across 8 bases. Germline V gene sequence: CDR1 SQVTM, CDR2 ANQGSEA. There are 14 residues in the CDR3. After removal of 4 bases from V and 6 bases from J, the junction contained 8 bases not matched to a gene. CDR3 nucleotide sequence: TGCAGCGTTGGTAGGACAGGGTTTTTCAATGAGCAGTTCTTC. Its translation: CSVGRTGFFNEQFF.

The CDR3, as DNA: TGTGCCAGCAGCTTGGCAGGTACGCCTGAAGCTTTCTTT. Its translation is CASSLAGTPEAFF. The chain combines TRBV5-6 with TRBJ1-1; D unresolved. V was clipped by 0 bases and J by 6 bases, with 9 bases between them. This CDR3 region has 13 residues. Germline V gene data show CDR1 as SGHDT and CDR2 as YYEEEE.

This clone has a single count. The V gene is TRBV15, the J gene TRBJ2-7; D may be TRBD1 (7 bases). The V gene's germline CDR1 is LNHNV and CDR2 YYDKDF (reference sequence). V was trimmed by 0 bases and J by 4 bases, leaving 19 bases between them. This CDR3 is 17 amino acids long. In DNA form, the CDR3 reads TGTGCCACCAGCAGAGATGCGGGGACAGCGTACCAATACGAGCAGTACTTC. This translates into CATSRDAGTAYQYEQYF. Complete variable domain (other parts from reference TRBV15 and TRBJ2-7): DAMVIQNPRYQVTQFGKPVTLSCSQTLNHNVMYWYQQKSSQAPKLLFHYYDKDFNNEADTPDNFQSRRPNTSFCFLDIRSPGLGDTAMYLCATSRDAGTAYQYEQYFGPGTRLTVT.

The gene calls are TRBV30 and TRBJ1-2, with a tentative D call TRBD1 (5 bases). The germline gives CDR1 GTSNPN, CDR2 SVGIG (reference sequence). The ends were cut back, 4 bases at V and 6 bases at J, with 15 bases in the middle. The CDR3 extends over 13 amino acids. DNA of the CDR3: TGTGCCTGGACCCCGCGGACACCGAATGGCTACACCTTC. Amino acids: CAWTPRTPNGYTF.

The genes are TRBV28 and TRBJ2-7, with TRBD2 identical over 10 bases. Germline trimming cut 5 bases from V and 3 bases from J; bases unmatched to any gene: 10. Germline V gene sequence: CDR1 MDHEN, CDR2 SYDVKM. The CDR3 runs 16 residues. The CDR3 sequence is CASSPIGLAAFYEQYF. The CDR3 bases are TGTGCCAGCAGTCCAATCGGACTAGCGGCGTTCTACGAGCAGTACTTC. Complete variable domain (other parts from reference TRBV28 and TRBJ2-7): DVKVTQSSRYLVKRTGEKVFLECVQDMDHENMFWYRQDPGLGLRLIYFSYDVKMKEKGDIPEGYSVSREKKERFSLILESASTNQTSMYLCASSPIGLAAFYEQYFGPGTRLTVT.

This chain uses TRBV11-2 with TRBJ1-1; D might be TRBD1 (6 bases). Deletions cut 2 bases from V and 5 bases from J, with 12 bases between. Germline CDR1 and CDR2: SGHAT and FQNNGV. The length of the CDR3 is 14 residues. The chain's CDR3 is CASSLSSRGTEAFF. The CDR3 DNA reads as TGTGCCAGCAGCTTATCTTCCAGGGGAACTGAAGCTTTCTTT.

This clone was counted a few times. The chain links TRBV4-3 to TRBJ2-7, with D perhaps TRBD2 (6 bases). This CDR3 has 15 residues. Germline V gene data show CDR1 as LGHNA and CDR2 as YSLEER. The germline V and J ends were trimmed by 0 bases and 3 bases, with 12 bases remaining between them. The CDR3 protein is CASSQDGTGVYEQYF. As DNA, the CDR3 is TGCGCCAGCAGCCAAGATGGGACTGGGGTCTACGAGCAGTACTTC.

This clone was detected once. The rearrangement links TRBV4-3 to TRBJ2-1; 9 bases align to TRBD2. V lost 0 bases to trimming and J lost 3 bases; unmatched junction nucleotides: 6. CDR1 and CDR2 from the germline V gene are LGHNA and YSLEER. The CDR3 extends over 17 amino acids. CDR3 region: CASSQDPAGGRYNEQFF. Here the CDR3 DNA reads TGCGCCAGCAGCCAAGACCCAGCGGGAGGACGCTACAATGAGCAGTTCTTC.

The count of this clone is one. J is TRBJ2-1 and V is TRBV7-3; 8 bases are shared with TRBD2. With V trimmed by 5 bases and J by 9 bases, 9 bases remained unmatched. Germline CDR1 and CDR2: SGHTA and FQGTGA. CDR3 size: 14 residues. Here the CDR3 DNA reads TGTGCCAGCAGCCCAGCGGGAGCTGAAAGTGAGCAGTTCTTC. This gives the protein CASSPAGAESEQFF.